One and the same sample provided the 20 T cell receptor beta chains below, sequenced in a study of control samples from healthy donors and cancer patients. Clones were sequenced by immunoSEQ multiplex PCR, and TCRdb holds only the in-frame ones, with some missing. The data show around 120,000 clones, approximately 94% seen once. The source material was blood. These receptors originate from a man aged 25-45 years in good health.

J is TRBJ2-2 and V is TRBV11-2; TRBD2 matches 11 bases. J was trimmed by 1 base and V by 1 base; bases with no gene match: 2. The CDR3 loop spans 17 amino acids. Germline CDR1 reads SGHAT; CDR2 reads FQNNGV. The DNA of the CDR3 is TGTGCCAGCAGCTTAGGTCTAGCGGGGGGGAACACCGGGGAGCTGTTTTTT. Encoded protein: CASSLGLAGGNTGELFF.

The chain uses TRBV30 and TRBJ2-3, with D possibly TRBD1 on 5 matching bases. This CDR3 spans 12 amino acids. Germline V CDR1 and CDR2: GTSNPN, SVGIG (reference sequence). With 1 base removed from V and 3 bases from J, the gap between germline ends came to 5 bases. CDR3 residues: CAWSEGTDTQYF. The CDR3 nucleotides are TGTGCCTGGAGTGAGGGGACAGATACGCAGTATTTT.

Only one count was recorded for this clone. The V call is TRBV4-3, the J call TRBJ1-1; no clear D. Trimming took off 4 bases at V and 4 bases at J, with 10 bases between the two ends. The CDR3 is made up of 13 amino acids. Germline V gene data show CDR1 as LGHNA and CDR2 as YSLEER. CDR3 loop: CASSRSGITEAFF. In nucleotides, the CDR3 is TGCGCCAGCAGCCGGTCCGGGATCACTGAAGCTTTCTTT.

In this sample, this clone turned up once. The chain links TRBV5-6 to TRBJ1-5, with TRBD1 matching 9 bases. Losses at the gene ends were 1 base for V and 4 bases for J; bases not matched to a gene: 6. Germline CDR1 SGHDT, CDR2 YYEEEE. The CDR3 is 16 residues long. This chain's CDR3 is CASSLWGTGRNQPQHF. The CDR3, as DNA: TGTGCCAGCAGCTTGTGGGGGACAGGGCGGAATCAGCCCCAGCATTTT.

This chain connects TRBV30 to TRBJ1-5; D remains ambiguous. V was trimmed by 2 bases and J by 1 base, leaving 6 bases between them. This CDR3 has 13 residues. Germline CDR1 is GTSNPN and CDR2 is SVGIG (reference sequence). This chain's CDR3 is CAWSPGSNQPQHF. For the CDR3, the DNA is TGTGCCTGGAGTCCCGGGAGCAATCAGCCCCAGCATTTT.

The chain joins TRBV6-2 or TRBV6-3 to TRBJ1-5; D gene unclear. This CDR3 region has 15 residues. Germline-derived CDR1 and CDR2 are MNHEY and SVGEGT. The V end was cut by 6 bases, the J end by 2 bases, with 14 bases between. The CDR3 DNA reads TGTGCCAGCAGCTCCCGGAGTGGGGGCAATCAGCCCCAGCATTTT. Translation: CASSSRSGGNQPQHF.

A single count supports this clone. The chain has TRBV18 and TRBJ2-1; D is tentatively TRBD1 or TRBD2 (7 bases each). Germline CDR1 is KGHSH and CDR2 is LQKENI. V was trimmed by 9 bases and J by 3 bases, leaving 18 bases between them. The CDR3 contains 15 residues. Here the CDR3 reads CASSPRGGNYNEQFF. DNA of the CDR3: TGTGCCAGTTCCCCCAGGGGGGGGAACTACAATGAGCAGTTCTTC.

The chain recombines TRBV7-3 with TRBJ2-1, with D perhaps matching TRBD1 or TRBD2 (5 bases each). The CDR3 runs 15 residues. The germline V and J ends were trimmed by 6 bases and 2 bases, with 14 bases remaining between them. Germline V lookup: CDR1 SGHTA, CDR2 FQGTGA. CDR3 DNA: TGTGCCAGCAGTCGGGGCCGCAGCCCCTACAATGAGCAGTTCTTC. As protein: CASSRGRSPYNEQFF.

The chain couples TRBV28 to TRBJ2-5, with TRBD2 as a possible D gene (6 bases). This CDR3 is 14 amino acids long. V dropped 6 bases and J dropped 2 bases, with 13 bases sitting between them. Germline V lookup: CDR1 MDHEN, CDR2 SYDVKM. CDR3 nucleotide sequence: TGTGCCAGCAGGGGGGGTGGATGGCAAGAGACCCAGTACTTC. Amino acid sequence: CASRGGGWQETQYF.

The genes are TRBV27 and TRBJ2-1; D is uncertain. From germline, CDR1 is MNHEY and CDR2 SMNVEV (reference sequence). Trimming left V 2 bases short and J 3 bases short, with 5 bases between. CDR3 length equals 13 residues. CDR3 in amino acids: CASSLGIYNEQFF. As DNA, the CDR3 is TGTGCCAGCAGTTTAGGTATCTACAATGAGCAGTTCTTC.

V and J are TRBV19 and TRBJ2-1; 8 bases match TRBD1. Germline CDR1 LNHDA, CDR2 SQIVND (reference sequence). The junction had 6 bases not matched to a gene; V was cut back by 10 bases and J by 7 bases. This CDR3 contains 12 residues. The CDR3 region has the DNA TGTGCCACCGACAGGGGAGGAAATGAGCAGTTCTTC. As protein: CATDRGGNEQFF.

V and J are TRBV9 and TRBJ2-1, with TRBD1 as a possible D gene (6 bases). V lost 2 bases and J 2 bases, leaving 11 bases between the germline ends. The CDR3 contains 15 residues. Germline-derived CDR1 and CDR2 are SGDLS and YYNGEE. CDR3 nucleotides: TGTGCCAGCAGCGTTAAGGGGGAAACCTACAATGAGCAGTTCTTC. Its protein is CASSVKGETYNEQFF.

This chain joins TRBV28 and TRBJ2-6; no firm D call. Germline V gene data show CDR1 as MDHEN and CDR2 as SYDVKM. The CDR3 has 15 amino acids. V shed 4 bases and J shed 4 bases, with 11 bases lying between them. CDR3 residues: CASSSVYLGANVLTF. In DNA, the CDR3 is TGTGCCAGCAGTTCAGTGTACTTGGGGGCCAACGTCCTGACTTTC. Looking up the rest from reference TRBV28 and TRBJ2-6 gives the full variable domain: DVKVTQSSRYLVKRTGEKVFLECVQDMDHENMFWYRQDPGLGLRLIYFSYDVKMKEKGDIPEGYSVSREKKERFSLILESASTNQTSMYLCASSSVYLGANVLTFGAGSRLTVL.

V and J are TRBV18 and TRBJ1-4, with unresolved D. Trimming left V 2 bases short and J 0 bases short, with 10 bases between. Germline CDR1 reads KGHSH; CDR2 reads LQKENI. This CDR3 comprises 16 residues. CDR3 residues: CASSPRGGPTNEKLFF. CDR3 DNA: TGTGCCAGCTCACCAAGAGGTGGGCCAACTAATGAAAAACTGTTTTTT.

This clone was seen once. J is TRBJ2-5 and V is TRBV6-2 or TRBV6-3, with D unclear. The germline gives CDR1 MNHEY, CDR2 SVGEGT. V was cut by 2 bases and J by 5 bases, with 6 bases left in between. This CDR3 region has 12 residues. This CDR3 reads CASSYGSETQYF. CDR3 coding DNA: TGTGCCAGCAGTTACGGATCGGAGACCCAGTACTTC.

The V gene is TRBV12-5, the J gene TRBJ2-7, with D possibly called TRBD1 or TRBD2 (5 bases each). This CDR3 contains 14 residues. V was shortened by 0 bases and J by 5 bases, with 11 bases between the two germline ends. Looked up from germline, CDR1 is LGHNT and CDR2 is FRNRAP. The CDR3 DNA follows: TGTGCTAGTGGTTTGGTAAAAGGGGACGACGAGCAGTACTTC. It specifies CASGLVKGDDEQYF.

V is TRBV10-2 and J is TRBJ2-1; 8 bases align to TRBD2. V shed 7 bases and J 3 bases; nucleotides not matched to a gene: 5. Germline values: CDR1 WSHSY, CDR2 SAAADI. CDR3 length: 14 amino acids. As DNA, the CDR3 is TGCGCCAGCACCGTCGGGGGGGGCTACAATGAGCAGTTCTTC. Protein: CASTVGGGYNEQFF.

The chain has TRBV4-1 and TRBJ1-2, with a tentative D call TRBD1 (6 bases). V lost 0 bases to trimming and J lost 4 bases, with 15 bases between them. Germline V lookup: CDR1 MGHRA, CDR2 YSYEKL. The CDR3 runs to 16 residues. The chain's CDR3 is CASSQDRQATGYGYTF. The CDR3 DNA reads as TGCGCCAGCAGCCAAGATCGACAGGCGACAGGCTATGGCTACACCTTC.

This chain uses TRBV5-1 with TRBJ2-4, with 7 positions matching TRBD2. The CDR3 contains 13 residues. CDR1 is SGHRS and CDR2 is YFSETQ in the germline V gene. Trimming cost V 7 bases and J 5 bases; bases outside gene matches: 6. The CDR3, as DNA: TGCGCCAGCTACCACACTAGCGAAAACATTCAGTACTTC. Protein sequence: CASYHTSENIQYF.

The chain combines TRBV4-1 with TRBJ1-3; D is ambiguous. The CDR3 loop spans 17 amino acids. The V and J ends lost 0 bases and 2 bases respectively, with 14 bases between them. Germline values: CDR1 MGHRA, CDR2 YSYEKL. CDR3 protein: CASSQDWFALAGNTIYF. CDR3 sequence (DNA): TGCGCCAGCAGCCAAGATTGGTTCGCCCTCGCTGGAAACACCATATATTTT.